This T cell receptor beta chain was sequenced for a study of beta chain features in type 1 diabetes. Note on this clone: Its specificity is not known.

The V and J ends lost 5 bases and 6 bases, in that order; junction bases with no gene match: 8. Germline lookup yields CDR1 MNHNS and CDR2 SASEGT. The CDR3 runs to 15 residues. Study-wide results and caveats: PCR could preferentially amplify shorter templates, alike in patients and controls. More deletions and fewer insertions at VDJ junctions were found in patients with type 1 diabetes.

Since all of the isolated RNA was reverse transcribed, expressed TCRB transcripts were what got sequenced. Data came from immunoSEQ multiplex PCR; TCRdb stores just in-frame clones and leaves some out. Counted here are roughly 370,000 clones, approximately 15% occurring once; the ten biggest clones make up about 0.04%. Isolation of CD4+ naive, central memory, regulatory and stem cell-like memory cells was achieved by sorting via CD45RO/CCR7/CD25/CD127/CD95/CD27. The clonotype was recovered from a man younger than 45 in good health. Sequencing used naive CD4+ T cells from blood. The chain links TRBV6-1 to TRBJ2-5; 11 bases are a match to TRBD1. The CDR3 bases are TGTGCCAGCAGTCTGGGACAGGGGGTCGGAAAGACCCAGTACTTC. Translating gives CASSLGQGVGKTQYF.